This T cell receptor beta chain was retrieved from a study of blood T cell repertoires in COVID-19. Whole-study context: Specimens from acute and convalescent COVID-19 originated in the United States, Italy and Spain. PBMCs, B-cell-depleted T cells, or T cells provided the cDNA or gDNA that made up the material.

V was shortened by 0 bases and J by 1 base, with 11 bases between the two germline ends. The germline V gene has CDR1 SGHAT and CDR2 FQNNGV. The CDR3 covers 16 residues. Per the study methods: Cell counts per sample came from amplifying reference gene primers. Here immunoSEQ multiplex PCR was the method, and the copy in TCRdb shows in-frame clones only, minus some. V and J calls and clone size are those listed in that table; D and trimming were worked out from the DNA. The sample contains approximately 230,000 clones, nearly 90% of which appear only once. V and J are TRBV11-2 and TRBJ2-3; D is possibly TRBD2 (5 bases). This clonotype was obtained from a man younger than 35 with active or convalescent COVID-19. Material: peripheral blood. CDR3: CASSLEPGSGTDTQYF. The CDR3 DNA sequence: TGTGCCAGCAGCTTAGAGCCGGGAAGCGGCACAGATACGCAGTATTTT.